Below, 19 T cell receptor beta chains from the same sample are listed, as sequenced in a study of cytomegalovirus exposure and HLA in healthy donors. Vbeta (60) and Jbeta (13) primers were used in the PCR. Profiling relied on immunoSEQ multiplex PCR, and the TCRdb table lists in-frame clones only, not all of them. In the table there are 100,000 to 150,000 clones, over 60% of which are singletons. Sample: PBMCs. All receptors come from a woman aged 55-75 years in good health and CMV-seronegative.

The chain carries TRBV9 and TRBJ2-2, with TRBD1 as a possible D gene (6 bases). Germline lookup yields CDR1 SGDLS and CDR2 YYNGEE. The V end was cut by 0 bases, the J end by 7 bases, with 10 bases between. CDR3 length equals 14 residues. The CDR3 spells CASSVEGVGGELFF. The CDR3 coding sequence is TGTGCCAGCAGCGTAGAGGGGGTTGGCGGGGAGCTGTTTTTT.

This clone was observed a handful of times. The chain uses TRBV28 and TRBJ1-4; 7 nucleotides match TRBD1. Trimming took 6 bases from V and 6 from J; bases not matched to a gene: 4. Per the germline V gene, CDR1 is MDHEN and CDR2 is SYDVKM. The CDR3 is 13 residues long. The CDR3 DNA reads TGTGCCAGCAGCGATACAGGGGATGAAAAACTGTTTTTT. It encodes CASSDTGDEKLFF.

The CDR3 here is CASSTAGFTEAFF. CDR3 DNA: TGCGCCAGCAGCACAGCAGGGTTCACTGAAGCTTTCTTT. The chain recombines TRBV5-1 with TRBJ1-1, with a weak D call TRBD1 (5 bases). V dropped 4 bases and J dropped 4 bases, with 11 bases sitting between them. Per the germline V gene, CDR1 is SGHRS and CDR2 is YFSETQ. The CDR3 length is 13 residues.

The J gene is TRBJ1-6, the V gene TRBV5-4; 8 nucleotides agree with TRBD1. The CDR3 loop spans 14 amino acids. The ends lost 4 bases at V and 6 bases at J; junction bases unmatched: 3. CDR1 and CDR2 from the germline V gene are SGHNT and YYREEE (reference sequence). The DNA of the CDR3 is TGTGCCAGCAGCGCCGACAGGGGTAATTCACCCCTCCACTTT. Protein sequence: CASSADRGNSPLHF. Drawing the rest from reference TRBV5-4 and TRBJ1-6, the complete variable domain is ETGVTQSPTHLIKTRGQQVTLRCSSQSGHNTVSWYQQALGQGPQFIFQYYREEENGRGNFPPRFSGLQFPNYSSELNVNALELDDSALYLCASSADRGNSPLHFGNGTRLTVT.

The chain couples TRBV29-1 to TRBJ2-1; D possibly corresponds to TRBD2 (5 bases). Germline CDR1 and CDR2: SQVTM and ANQGSEA. Deletions cut 6 bases from V and 8 bases from J, with 14 bases between. The CDR3 contains 12 residues. The CDR3 reads CSVATRNHEQFF. CDR3 in DNA: TGCAGCGTGGCAACTAGAAACCATGAGCAGTTCTTC.

As to this clone: Its ends do not fully match the called genes, so a read error is possible. The CDR3 protein is CASSLDRGGNIQYF. CDR3 nucleotides: TGTGCCAGCAGTTTGGACAGGGGAGGAAACATTCAGTACTTC. V gene TRBV5-4 combines with J gene TRBJ2-4; 9 bases line up with TRBD1. Germline V gives CDR1 SGHNT, CDR2 YYREEE (reference sequence). This CDR3 contains 14 residues.

The chain has TRBV5-1 and TRBJ2-2; D is undetermined. Germline CDR1 SGHRS, CDR2 YFSETQ. The V and J ends lost 0 bases and 0 bases respectively, with 9 bases between them. CDR3 length equals 16 residues. For the CDR3, the DNA is TGCGCCAGCAGCTTGGGAGGCACTTCGAACACCGGGGAGCTGTTTTTT. It yields the protein CASSLGGTSNTGELFF.

The chain uses TRBV30 and TRBJ2-1, with TRBD1 identical over 7 bases. V shed 7 bases and J 0 bases; nucleotides not matched to a gene: 12. The length of the CDR3 is 16 residues. Germline values: CDR1 GTSNPN, CDR2 SVGIG (reference sequence). The CDR3 nucleotides are TGTGCCTACCTCCCATCCCGGGACAGCTCCTACAATGAGCAGTTCTTC. It encodes CAYLPSRDSSYNEQFF.

Only one count was recorded for this clone. V usage is TRBV28 and J usage is TRBJ1-1, with 7 positions matching TRBD1. V lost 6 bases to trimming and J lost 3 bases; unmatched junction nucleotides: 10. The CDR3 sequence is 15 residues long. The germline V gene encodes CDR1 MDHEN and CDR2 SYDVKM. The CDR3 DNA reads TGTGCCAGCAGCCCACAGGGGACGACGTACACTGAAGCTTTCTTT. Translating it yields CASSPQGTTYTEAFF.

The rearrangement joins TRBV5-1 to TRBJ2-7; D ambiguous. Trimming cost V 7 bases and J 0 bases, with 5 bases left between them. The CDR3 is 11 residues long. CDR1 and CDR2 from the germline V gene are SGHRS and YFSETQ. DNA for the CDR3: TGCGCCAGCGCCAGCTCCTACGAGCAGTACTTC. Translated: CASASSYEQYF.

The rearrangement uses TRBV11-2 and TRBJ2-5; 7 bases are a match to TRBD2. With V trimmed by 0 bases and J by 13 bases, 5 bases remained unmatched. The germline V gene has CDR1 SGHAT and CDR2 FQNNGV. This CDR3 region has 12 residues. CDR3 in amino acids: CASSLEAGRRYF. CDR3 DNA sequence: TGTGCCAGCAGCTTAGAAGCGGGGCGCCGGTACTTC.

There are a few counts of this clone. The rearrangement uses TRBV5-1 and TRBJ2-1, with D tentatively TRBD1 (5 bases). This CDR3 has 16 residues. Trimming left V 6 bases short and J 1 base short, with 17 bases between. The germline V gene encodes CDR1 SGHRS and CDR2 YFSETQ. CDR3 residues: CASKVSGLGSYNEQFF. The DNA for the CDR3 is TGCGCCAGCAAGGTTTCAGGGCTGGGTTCCTACAATGAGCAGTTCTTC.

The CDR3 spells CASSSKTGSDTQYF. CDR3 DNA: TGCGCCAGCAGCTCGAAAACAGGATCAGATACGCAGTATTTT. V is TRBV5-1 and J is TRBJ2-3, with D possibly matching TRBD1 (5 bases). The CDR3 is 14 amino acids. Germline CDR1 is SGHRS and CDR2 is YFSETQ. The V end lost 3 bases, the J end lost 4 bases, and 12 bases lay between the germline ends.

The chain couples TRBV4-1 to TRBJ2-7, with D maybe TRBD2 (7 bases). The CDR3 covers 15 residues. V shed 0 bases and J shed 3 bases, with 12 bases lying between them. Germline assignment: CDR1 MGHRA and CDR2 YSYEKL. The CDR3, as DNA: TGCGCCAGCAGCCAAGATGGGGGGGCCCTCTACGAGCAGTACTTC. Amino acids: CASSQDGGALYEQYF.

This clone occurred many times. The chain employs TRBV4-1 and TRBJ2-3, with 10 nucleotides matching TRBD1. The J segment lost 5 bases and the V segment lost 4 bases, leaving 12 bases of the junction unmatched. Per germline, CDR1 MGHRA and CDR2 YSYEKL. The CDR3 sequence is 17 residues long. CDR3 DNA sequence: TGCGCCAGCAGCCTTCTTTTTGGGACAGGGGCGGAAGATACGCAGTATTTT. Amino acid sequence: CASSLLFGTGAEDTQYF.

The V and J genes are TRBV11-2 and TRBJ1-2; a weak D match, TRBD1 (6 bases). The CDR3 covers 15 residues. V gave up 5 bases and J gave up 4 bases, with 17 bases separating them. CDR1 SGHAT and CDR2 FQNNGV come from the germline V gene. CDR3 sequence: CASSTWGGQTYGYTF. The CDR3 DNA follows: TGTGCCAGCAGCACCTGGGGGGGACAAACCTATGGCTACACCTTC.

Concerning this clone itself: The same CDR3 can be traced to other DNA sequences in this sample. This chain uses TRBV27 with TRBJ1-1, with 8 bases lining up with TRBD1. J gave up 7 bases and V 1 base, and 8 bases lay outside the gene matches. Germline CDR1 reads MNHEY; CDR2 reads SMNVEV (reference sequence). CDR3 length: 15 residues. The CDR3 DNA reads TGTGCCAGCAGTTTATATGGACAGGGTTTGGGTGAAGCTTTCTTT. Amino acid sequence: CASSLYGQGLGEAFF.

V usage is TRBV18 and J usage is TRBJ1-2; TRBD1 might be the D (5 bases). The CDR3 has 16 residues. V was cut by 6 bases and J by 0 bases, with 17 bases left in between. Germline V CDR1 and CDR2: KGHSH, LQKENI. CDR3 region: CASSPTQGTPNYGYTF. CDR3 coding DNA: TGTGCCAGCTCGCCAACTCAGGGTACCCCTAACTATGGCTACACCTTC.

This rearrangement joins TRBV7-2 to TRBJ2-5, with a possible D match to TRBD2 (6 bases). V was clipped by 1 base and J by 0 bases, with 12 bases between them. The CDR3 has 16 residues. Germline CDR1 and CDR2: SGHTA and FQGNSA. CDR3 coding DNA: TGTGCCAGCAGCTTAGGTCATGGGGGGTACCAAGAGACCCAGTACTTC. Its protein product is CASSLGHGGYQETQYF.